This is a list of T cell receptor beta chains from one sample in a study of identical twins. From the 5' RACE reads, TCRdb called clonotypes with MiXCR, one entry per CDR3 protein. The sample contains fewer than 500,000 distinct CDR3 sequences, approximately 14% of which appear only once. These data also formed part of another study, on yellow fever vaccine responses in identical twins.

Sequencing was carried out using CD4+ T cells sorted from blood. These receptor sequences come from a woman aged 18-35 years in good health. Both conserved end residues are part of each CDR3. A D gene is named only where the DNA matches it firmly. Clone size is not always given. Where it is, it says once, few, many or a class for expanded clones.

TRBV5-4	TRBD1	TRBJ1-2	NA	TGTGCCAGCAGCCCTAGACAGGGAGCTTATGGCTACACCTTC	CASSPRQGAYGYTF
TRBV11-1	TRBD2	TRBJ2-3	NA	TGTGCCAGCAGCTACAGACTAGCGGGAGGGCCTTCGTCAGATACGCAGTATTTT	CASSYRLAGGPSSDTQYF
TRBV5-1	NA	TRBJ2-5	NA	TGCGCCAGCAGCTTGGAGTTAGAGACCCAGTACTTC	CASSLELETQYF
TRBV20-1	NA	TRBJ1-5	NA	TGCAGTGCTAGCTCCCCTGTGGTTGGAGGCCAGCATTTT	CSASSPVVGGQHF
TRBV6-5	TRBD2	TRBJ2-3	NA	TGTGCCAGCAGTTTCCGGGATAGCGGGGGGGCAGTAGATACGCAGTATTTT	CASSFRDSGGAVDTQYF
TRBV29-1	NA	TRBJ2-5	few	TGCAGCCTACAGACTCAAGAGACCCAGTACTTC	CSLQTQETQYF
TRBV4-3	NA	TRBJ1-4	many	TGCGCCAGCAGCCAAGTCACCGGGAGGAAACTGTTTTTT	CASSQVTGRKLFF
TRBV5-6	TRBD1	TRBJ1-5	NA	TGTGCCAGCAGCACCAGTCGGGGACAGGGGAGTCAGCCCCAGCATTTT	CASSTSRGQGSQPQHF
TRBV18	NA	TRBJ2-5	few	TGTGCCAGCTCCCCTAACTACCAAGAGACCCAGTACTTC	CASSPNYQETQYF
TRBV29-1	NA	TRBJ2-3	once	TGCAGCGTTGCACCCAGACTCACAGATACGCAGTATTTT	CSVAPRLTDTQYF
TRBV7-9	NA	TRBJ1-3	NA	TGTGCCAGCAGCTACGCCGAATCTGGAAACACCATATATTTT	CASSYAESGNTIYF
TRBV4-2	TRBD2	TRBJ2-2	many	TGTGCCAGCAGCCTGGGACTAGCGGGGGCGGGCACCGGGGAGCTGTTTTTT	CASSLGLAGAGTGELFF
TRBV28	NA	TRBJ2-5	few	TGTGCCAGCAGTTTAGGGACTGGACCCCAAGAGACCCAGTACTTC	CASSLGTGPQETQYF
TRBV4-2	TRBD2	TRBJ2-6	NA	TGTGCCAGCAGCACGCCGACTAGCGGGGGCTACGATTCTGGGGCCAACGTCCTGACTTTC	CASSTPTSGGYDSGANVLTF
TRBV4-2	TRBD2	TRBJ2-3	NA	TGTGCCAGCAGCCAAGACGGGGGGGGGACGCGCACAGATACGCAGTATTTT	CASSQDGGGTRTDTQYF
TRBV3-1	NA	TRBJ2-3	few	TGTGCCAGCAGCCTCCAGTTAACTAGCACAGATACGCAGTATTTT	CASSLQLTSTDTQYF
TRBV7-9	NA	TRBJ2-3	NA	TGTGCCAGCAGCTTTTTTGGCGGAGATACGCAGTATTTT	CASSFFGGDTQYF
TRBV6-2/TRBV6-3	NA	TRBJ2-7	many	TGTGCCAGCAGGGAAACTTCCGAGCAGTACTTC	CASRETSEQYF
TRBV20-1	NA	TRBJ2-5	many	TGCAGTGCCATGGAGGAGGGAGTTGTCCAGTACTTC	CSAMEEGVVQYF
TRBV28	TRBD1	TRBJ2-2	few	TGTGCCAGCAGTTTGACCGGGACAGCGAACACCGGGGAGCTGTTTTTT	CASSLTGTANTGELFF
TRBV5-1	TRBD1	TRBJ2-7	NA	TGCGCCAGCAGCTTGGGGCGGACAGGACCCTACGAGCAGTACTTC	CASSLGRTGPYEQYF
TRBV5-5	NA	TRBJ2-2	NA	TGTGCCAGCAGCTCACACCTCGCAGACCGCGGGGAGCTGTTTTTT	CASSSHLADRGELFF
TRBV5-1	NA	TRBJ2-3	many	TGCGCCAGCAGCTTGGCCCCGGATCGAGATACGCAGTATTTT	CASSLAPDRDTQYF
TRBV7-8	TRBD2	TRBJ2-5	NA	TGTGCCAGCAGCTCCGGACTAGCGGGAGGGCCAGGGTCAGAGACCCAGTACTTC	CASSSGLAGGPGSETQYF
TRBV10-3	NA	TRBJ2-3	NA	TGTGCCATCAGTGAAGGATTCTCAGCCAGGGGAGATACGCAGTATTTT	CAISEGFSARGDTQYF
TRBV7-2	NA	TRBJ1-1	few	TGTGCCAGCAGCTTAGCTAGAGGAAGCACTGAAGCTTTCTTT	CASSLARGSTEAFF
TRBV5-4	NA	TRBJ1-4	NA	TGTGCCAGCAGCTTGGCCGGACCCGCCGGAGAACTGTTTTTT	CASSLAGPAGELFF
TRBV3-1	TRBD2	TRBJ2-7	NA	TGTGCCAGCAGCCCCGGGACTAGCGGCTACTACGAGCAGTACTTC	CASSPGTSGYYEQYF
TRBV29-1	NA	TRBJ2-4	many	TGCAGCGTTGGAGGTCCTACCAAAAACATTCAGTACTTC	CSVGGPTKNIQYF
TRBV29-1	TRBD1	TRBJ1-2	many	TGCAGCGTTGAGTCCTCAGTAATCCTCGGACAGGGGGCACATGGCTACACCTTC	CSVESSVILGQGAHGYTF
TRBV18	NA	TRBJ2-3	NA	TGTGCCAGCTCACCACCATTTTTTACAGATACGCAGTATTTT	CASSPPFFTDTQYF
TRBV25-1	NA	TRBJ2-2	many	TGTGCCAGCAGTCGACATGGTAACACCGGGGAGCTGTTTTTT	CASSRHGNTGELFF
TRBV10-2	TRBD1	TRBJ2-5	few	TGCGCCAGCAGTGGACAGGGTGCCACCCAGTACTTC	CASSGQGATQYF
TRBV5-1	NA	TRBJ2-7	few	TGCGCCAGCAGACCTGATGCCGTACTATACGAGCAGTACTTC	CASRPDAVLYEQYF
TRBV27	NA	TRBJ2-2	many	TGTGCCAGCAGTCCGGTCATCGGAGCGAACACCGGGGAGCTGTTTTTT	CASSPVIGANTGELFF
TRBV11-1	TRBD2	TRBJ2-3	NA	TGTGCCAGCAGTCCCCGGGTCGTAGCGGGGACTAGCACAGATACGCAGTATTTT	CASSPRVVAGTSTDTQYF
TRBV14	NA	TRBJ2-1	NA	TGTGCCAGCAGCCAATCAGGAGGGGAAGTCTTC	CASSQSGGEVF
TRBV24-1	NA	TRBJ2-3	many	TGTGCCACCAGGCGCTCACCGGCAGATACGCAGTATTTT	CATRRSPADTQYF